The 27 T cell receptor beta chains below were found in one sample sequenced in a study of regulatory T cells in long-lasting Graves disease (dated by TCRdb to the early 2020s). According to the study, the label for this sample's time point signals: newly diagnosed GD, antithyroid drugs for less than 3 months. For both TCR sequencing and RNA sequencing, RNA was extracted from PBMCs in TRIzol. The library was generated by multiplex PCR. Sequencing took place on an Illumina HiSeq 4000. To build TCR beta libraries, CDR3 regions were amplified by Arm-PCR using iRepertoire HTBI primers. The public reads were reanalyzed by TCRdb: fastp trimming at Q25, MiXCR alignment, in-frame beta chains only. Rows with a matching CDR3 protein are joined into one entry that keeps the most common DNA and genes. The sample table lists 440,000 or so distinct CDR3 sequences, approximately 15% of them with a count of one. The ten biggest clones cover 16% of the sample.

The same specimen was also included in a second study, on T cells in Graves' hyperthyroidism and ophthalmopathy.

The source material was peripheral blood mononuclear cells (PBMCs), sampled at new diagnosis, from a patient treated with antithyroid drugs. Source of these receptors: a woman between 25 and 40 years old with Graves disease. Donor details come from another sample of the same person, matched by shared clones.

This clonotype was counted ten times or more. V and J are TRBV11-3 and TRBJ2-5, with D perhaps TRBD1 (5 bases). This CDR3 contains 14 residues. Germline V gene sequence: CDR1 SGHNT, CDR2 YENEEA. Trimming left V 1 base short and J 3 bases short, with 9 bases between. CDR3 bases: TGTGCCAGCAGCTTAGGACAGCCCGAAGAGACCCAGTACTTC. Translation: CASSLGQPEETQYF.

This clonotype was seen ten or more times. The rearrangement links TRBV20-1 to TRBJ2-5, with no clear D. Between the trimmed V and J ends, which lost 1 base and 7 bases, there was a span of 10 bases. CDR1 is DFQATT and CDR2 is SNEGSKA in the germline V gene (reference sequence). The CDR3 consists of 12 residues. As DNA, the CDR3 is TGCAGTGCTAGAGTACTTGGTGGGACCCAGTACTTC. Amino acid sequence: CSARVLGGTQYF.

The chain couples TRBV20-1 to TRBJ1-1; D unclear. Trimming left V 8 bases short and J 3 bases short, with 13 bases between. The CDR3 is 12 residues long. The germline V gene has CDR1 DFQATT and CDR2 SNEGSKA (reference sequence). The CDR3 region has the DNA TGCAGTCTACCCGCCTTGGACACTGAAGCTTTCTTT. Amino acid sequence: CSLPALDTEAFF.

This clonotype was seen ten or more times. This chain links TRBV5-1 with TRBJ2-7; D might be TRBD2 (7 bases). The germline V gene has CDR1 SGHRS and CDR2 YFSETQ. The V gene lost 5 bases and the J gene lost 6 bases, with 9 bases spanning the gap. CDR3 size: 11 residues. CDR3 amino acids: CASRAGAEQYF. CDR3 sequence (DNA): TGCGCCAGCAGGGCGGGGGCCGAGCAGTACTTC.

The chain uses TRBV29-1 and TRBJ2-1; 14 bases map to TRBD2. The J segment lost 6 bases and the V segment lost 0 bases, leaving 4 bases of the junction unmatched. CDR1 is SQVTM and CDR2 is ANQGSEA in the germline V gene. The length of the CDR3 is 16 residues. This CDR3 is CSVEDLGTSGSNEQFF. Here the CDR3 DNA reads TGCAGCGTTGAAGATCTGGGGACTAGCGGGAGCAATGAGCAGTTCTTC.

This clonotype was seen a few times. The chain employs TRBV20-1 and TRBJ1-1; TRBD1 might be the D (5 bases). From germline, CDR1 is DFQATT and CDR2 SNEGSKA (reference sequence). CDR3 size: 14 residues. Trimming took 6 bases from V and 3 from J, leaving 17 bases between them. Written as DNA, the CDR3 is TGCAGTGCCGGGGGGGGGTTGGCGGACACTGAAGCTTTCTTT. This gives the protein CSAGGGLADTEAFF.

For this clonotype: A read error is likely here: a far larger clone is one base away. V and J are TRBV27 and TRBJ2-7; a weak D match, TRBD1 (6 bases). The CDR3 is made up of 13 amino acids. V dropped 5 bases and J dropped 3 bases, with 11 bases sitting between them. Per the germline V gene, CDR1 is MNHEY and CDR2 is SMNVEV (reference sequence). CDR3 nucleotides: TGTGCCAGCAGTCCCGCGACAGGCTACGAGCAGTACTTC. It yields the protein CASSPATGYEQYF.

This clonotype was recorded at least ten times. The rearrangement uses TRBV6-9 and TRBJ1-1; D uncertain. Germline V gene lookup returns CDR1 MNHGY and CDR2 SVAAGI. The CDR3 loop spans 17 amino acids. Between the trimmed V and J ends, which lost 3 bases and 2 bases, there was a span of 19 bases. In DNA, the CDR3 is TGTGCCAGCAGTTACGAGAGGTGGGGTCTCGAAAACACTGAAGCTTTCTTT. Protein: CASSYERWGLENTEAFF.

This clonotype has ten or more counts. The chain recombines TRBV7-9 with TRBJ1-5; D is ambiguous. Trimming left V 5 bases short and J 5 bases short, with 10 bases between. The CDR3 covers 13 residues. Germline values: CDR1 SEHNR, CDR2 FQNEAQ (reference sequence). CDR3 sequence (DNA): TGTGCCAGCAGCCTCCATCGGGATCAGCCCCAGCATTTT. This gives the protein CASSLHRDQPQHF.

There are many counts of this clonotype. The chain carries TRBV5-1 and TRBJ2-4; the D is unclear. Near its end, the DNA agrees better with TRBJ1-2, so the J call may be wrong. The germline V gene encodes CDR1 SGHRS and CDR2 YFSETQ. The CDR3 spans 11 residues. CDR3: CASSLDAGYTF. CDR3 coding DNA: TGCGCCAGCAGCTTGGACGCTGGCTACACCTTC.

The J gene is TRBJ2-7, the V gene TRBV3-1; possibly TRBD1 or TRBD2 for D (5 bases each). This CDR3 is 13 amino acids long. Trimming pared 9 bases from V and 1 base from J, leaving 13 bases between. CDR1 LGHDT and CDR2 YNNKEL come from the germline V gene (reference sequence). CDR3 region: CARVGELSYEQYF. Here the CDR3 DNA reads TGTGCCAGGGTGGGGGAGCTGTCCTACGAGCAGTACTTC.

This chain connects TRBV2 to TRBJ2-5; 9 bases are shared with TRBD1. Trimming took 6 bases from V and 5 from J; bases not matched to a gene: 7. From germline, CDR1 is SNHLY and CDR2 FYNNEI. The CDR3 is 14 residues long. Here the CDR3 reads CASSPGTGLETQYF. The CDR3 nucleotides are TGTGCCAGCAGCCCCGGGACAGGGTTGGAGACCCAGTACTTC. The full variable domain, completed using reference TRBV2 and TRBJ2-5, is EPEVTQTPSHQVTQMGQEVILRCVPISNHLYFYWYRQILGQKVEFLVSFYNNEISEKSEIFDDQFSVERPDGSNFTLKIRSTKLEDSAMYFCASSPGTGLETQYFGPGTRLLVL.

This clonotype was detected many times. V and J are TRBV7-3 and TRBJ2-1, with D perhaps given as TRBD1 or TRBD2 (7 bases each). Germline CDR1 reads SGHTA; CDR2 reads FQGTGA. V was trimmed by 3 bases and J by 6 bases, leaving 15 bases between them. CDR3 size: 15 residues. The CDR3 bases are TGTGCCAGCAGCTTGGGAGGGGGCCTCGGCAATGAGCAGTTCTTC. Its translation is CASSLGGGLGNEQFF.

This clonotype occurred many times. This chain joins TRBV3-1 and TRBJ2-5, with D unresolved. CDR3 size: 11 residues. Germline V gene lookup returns CDR1 LGHDT and CDR2 YNNKEL (reference sequence). V shed 3 bases and J shed 5 bases, with 4 bases lying between them. This CDR3 reads CASSHDETQYF. In DNA, the CDR3 is TGTGCCAGCAGCCACGACGAGACCCAGTACTTC.

The CDR3 DNA is TGTGCCTGGAGTAAAGGGACAGGGGGCAAGAATGAGCAGTTCTTC. Translation gives CAWSKGTGGKNEQFF. The chain is built from TRBV30 and TRBJ2-1, with 12 bases fitting TRBD1. Germline CDR1 is GTSNPN and CDR2 is SVGIG (reference sequence). This CDR3 is 15 amino acids long. V lost 2 bases, J lost 7 bases, and 6 bases stayed unmatched.

This clonotype was found many times. The chain uses TRBV3-1 and TRBJ2-7, with D perhaps given as TRBD1 or TRBD2 (5 bases each). This CDR3 comprises 16 residues. Germline V CDR1 and CDR2: LGHDT, YNNKEL (reference sequence). Trimming removed 3 bases at V and 1 base at J, with 16 bases between. CDR3 in amino acids: CASSQSDGTLSYEQYF. The DNA of the CDR3 is TGTGCCAGCAGCCAGAGTGATGGGACCCTATCCTACGAGCAGTACTTC.

On this clonotype itself: A read error may produce the germline difference seen at one junction end. The rearrangement joins TRBV29-1 to TRBJ2-1; 10 nucleotides align to TRBD2. Per the germline V gene, CDR1 is SQVTM and CDR2 is ANQGSEA. The CDR3 consists of 15 residues. CDR3: CSVEDPSGAGGEQSF. The CDR3 DNA is TGCAGCGTTGAAGATCCCAGCGGAGCGGGAGGGGAGCAGTCCTTC.

This clonotype was seen a handful of times. The chain links TRBV12-3 or TRBV12-4 to TRBJ2-1; D is uncertain. CDR3 length equals 13 residues. Trimming cost V 3 bases and J 5 bases, with 8 bases left between them. CDR3 protein: CASSFSVDNEQFF. CDR3 nucleotides: TGTGCCAGCAGTTTCTCCGTAGACAATGAGCAGTTCTTC.

This clonotype came up a few times. The chain recombines TRBV5-1 with TRBJ2-2; 11 nucleotides line up with TRBD2. CDR1 and CDR2 (germline): SGHRS, YFSETQ. V dropped 4 bases and J dropped 7; count of bases not matched to a gene: 9. This CDR3 has 16 residues. DNA of the CDR3: TGCGCCAGCAGCCCGGTAGCGGGAGGGCCCGGCGGGGAGCTGTTTTTT. This sequence encodes CASSPVAGGPGGELFF. Based on the CDR3 plus reference TRBV5-1 and TRBJ2-2, the full variable domain is KAGVTQTPRYLIKTRGQQVTLSCSPISGHRSVSWYQQTPGQGLQFLFEYFSETQRNKGNFPGRFSGRQFSNSRSEMNVSTLELGDSALYLCASSPVAGGPGGELFFGEGSRLTVL.

A few counts support this clonotype. The rearrangement links TRBV7-3 to TRBJ2-5; 10 nucleotides match TRBD1. The CDR3 runs 17 residues. Germline CDR1 reads SGHTA; CDR2 reads FQGTGA. V shed 2 bases, J shed 5 bases, and the junction held 11 bases outside the gene matches. The CDR3 is CASSLAGTGDGEETQYF. CDR3 sequence (DNA): TGTGCCAGCAGCTTAGCCGGGACAGGGGATGGAGAGGAGACCCAGTACTTC.

This clonotype was detected ten times or more. The chain recombines TRBV7-2 with TRBJ1-4; unclear D gene. Germline V gives CDR1 SGHTA, CDR2 FQGNSA. Trimming took 5 bases from V and 6 from J, leaving 19 bases between them. The CDR3 totals 16 residues. The CDR3: CASSPTAGIHDEKLFF. Written as DNA, the CDR3 is TGTGCCAGCAGCCCAACCGCGGGGATTCACGATGAAAAACTGTTTTTT.

Turning to this clonotype: A junction boundary mismatches the germline segment, possibly from a read error. The chain joins TRBV5-1 to TRBJ2-7; 9 nucleotides agree with TRBD2. Germline-derived CDR1 and CDR2 are SGHRS and YFSETQ. The length of the CDR3 is 15 residues. CDR3 bases: TGCGCCAGCAACTTGGGGACTAGCAGATCCTACGAGCAGTACTTC. This codes for CASNLGTSRSYEQYF.

The chain joins TRBV4-1 to TRBJ2-7, with 10 bases fitting TRBD2. V was pared by 0 bases and J by 5 bases, with 10 bases of the junction left unmatched. The CDR3 totals 17 residues. Germline CDR1 and CDR2: MGHRA and YSYEKL. The CDR3 spells CASSQDPPSGSWNEQYF. The CDR3 nucleotides read TGCGCCAGCAGCCAAGACCCTCCTAGCGGGAGTTGGAACGAGCAGTACTTC.

The chain has TRBV7-9 and TRBJ1-4; a weak D match, TRBD1 (5 bases). With 1 base removed from V and 7 bases from J, the gap between germline ends came to 13 bases. Germline CDR1 reads SEHNR; CDR2 reads FQNEAQ (reference sequence). CDR3 length: 15 amino acids. This chain's CDR3 is CASSLGSEGREKLFF. CDR3 coding DNA: TGTGCCAGCAGCTTAGGCTCTGAGGGGCGTGAAAAACTGTTTTTT.

The J gene is TRBJ2-3, the V gene TRBV4-1; 7 nucleotides agree with TRBD1. The CDR3 extends over 14 amino acids. Germline values: CDR1 MGHRA, CDR2 YSYEKL. V shed 4 bases, J shed 1 base, and the junction held 2 bases outside the gene matches. The CDR3 sequence: CASSRGTGTDTQYF. The CDR3 coding sequence is TGCGCCAGCAGCCGAGGGACAGGCACAGATACGCAGTATTTT.

There are many counts of this clonotype. This chain uses TRBV7-9 with TRBJ2-7; weak D call: TRBD2 (6 bases). Germline CDR1 reads SEHNR; CDR2 reads FQNEAQ (reference sequence). This CDR3 has 12 amino acids. V was trimmed by 5 bases and J by 6 bases, leaving 11 bases between them. The CDR3 loop is CASSQGGFEQYF. For the CDR3, the DNA is TGTGCCAGCAGCCAAGGAGGGTTCGAGCAGTACTTC.

This clonotype appeared many times. The genes are TRBV3-1 and TRBJ1-1; D not resolved. The ends were cut back, 1 base at V and 1 base at J, with 4 bases in the middle. Germline CDR1 reads LGHDT; CDR2 reads YNNKEL (reference sequence). The CDR3 is made up of 13 amino acids. The CDR3 sequence is CASSQVRNTEAFF. DNA for the CDR3: TGTGCCAGCAGCCAAGTTAGGAACACTGAAGCTTTCTTT.